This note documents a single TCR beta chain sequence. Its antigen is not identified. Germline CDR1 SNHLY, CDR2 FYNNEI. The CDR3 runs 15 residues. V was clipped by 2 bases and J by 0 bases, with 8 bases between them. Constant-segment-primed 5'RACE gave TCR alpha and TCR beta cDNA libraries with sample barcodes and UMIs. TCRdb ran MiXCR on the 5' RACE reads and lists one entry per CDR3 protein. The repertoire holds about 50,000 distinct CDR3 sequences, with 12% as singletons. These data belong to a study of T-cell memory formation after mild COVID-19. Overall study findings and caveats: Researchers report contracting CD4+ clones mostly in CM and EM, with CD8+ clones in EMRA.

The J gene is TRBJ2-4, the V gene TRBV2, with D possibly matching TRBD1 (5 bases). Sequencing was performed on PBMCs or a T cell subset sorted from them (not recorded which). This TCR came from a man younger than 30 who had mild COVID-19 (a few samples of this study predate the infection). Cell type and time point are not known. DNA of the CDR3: TGTGCCAGCAGTGAATCAGGGATAGCCAAAAACATTCAGTACTTC. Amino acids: CASSESGIAKNIQYF.